Listed below are T cell receptor beta chains from one sample, sequenced in a study of T cell responses to AZD1222 COVID-19 vaccine. Assay used: immunoSEQ multiplex PCR; TCRdb lists only in-frame clones, some missing. The sample yields more than 50,000 clones, roughly 90% seen once. The source material was peripheral blood, sampled on day 0 of AZD1222 vaccination. The receptor source for this set is an adult in good health. Both conserved end residues are part of each CDR3. D genes are given only for firm matches. Clone size, where shown, is once, few, many, or a class for clones that have expanded.

>TRBJ1-1|15|-|-|TRBV19
TGTGCCAGTAGTATAAAGCCGGGCGCGAACACTGAAGCTTTCTTT
CASSIKPGANTEAFF
>TRBJ2-2|13|-|few|TRBV27
TGTGCCAGCAGTTTAGTCCGCACCGGGGAGCTGTTTTTT
CASSLVRTGELFF
>TRBJ1-1|17|TRBD1|-|TRBV5-1
TGCGCCAGCAGCCCCAACCCGGGACAGCCTTCGAACACTGAAGCTTTCTTT
CASSPNPGQPSNTEAFF
>TRBJ2-7|13|TRBD2|once|TRBV4-1
TGCGCCAGCAGCCATGGGGAGGGTTACGAGCAGTACTTC
CASSHGEGYEQYF
>TRBJ1-6|15|-|-|TRBV7-6
TGTGCCAGCAGGTACGGAATGTCCTATAATTCACCCCTCCACTTT
CASRYGMSYNSPLHF
>TRBJ1-1|14|-|-|TRBV7-9
TGTGCCAGCAGCTTATACAGTGCGAACACTGAAGCTTTCTTT
CASSLYSANTEAFF
>TRBJ1-1|14|-|-|TRBV3-1/TRBV3-2
TGTGCCAGCAGCCGAGAGGGGGTGAACACTGAAGCTTTCTTT
CASSREGVNTEAFF
>TRBJ1-3|15|-|-|TRBV7-2
TGTGCCAGCAGCTTAGAGATACAGGCTGGAAACACCATATATTTT
CASSLEIQAGNTIYF
>TRBJ2-1|14|-|-|TRBV3-1/TRBV3-2
TGTGCCAGCAGCGCCCCAGGGTTCCACAATGAGCAGTTCTTC
CASSAPGFHNEQFF
>TRBJ2-3|13|TRBD1|-|TRBV12-3/TRBV12-4
TGTGCCAGCAGCCACACGACAGGGCAAACGCGGTATTTT
CASSHTTGQTRYF
>TRBJ2-6|12|-|-|TRBV19
TGTGCCAGTAGTTTTGAGGGCGGGGCCCTGACTTTC
CASSFEGGALTF
>TRBJ1-2|12|-|once|TRBV5-4
TGTGCCAGCAGCTTGGACAGGCGGGGCTACACCTTC
CASSLDRRGYTF
>TRBJ1-4|12|-|-|TRBV19
TGTGCCAGCTCAGACAGGAATGAAAAACTGTTTTTT
CASSDRNEKLFF
>TRBJ1-2|13|TRBD1|-|TRBV6-5
TGTGCCAGCAGTTACAGCCAGGGGGATGGCTACACCTTC
CASSYSQGDGYTF
>TRBJ1-1|11|TRBD1|-|TRBV2
TGTGCCATTTGGGGGGGACAGGAAGCTTTCTTT
CAIWGGQEAFF
>TRBJ1-2|14|-|-|TRBV4-1
TGCGCCAGCAGCCAAGTCAGGAGAATCTATGGCTACACCTTC
CASSQVRRIYGYTF
>TRBJ2-1|14|-|once|TRBV5-1
TGCGCCAGCAGCTTGGGACACGAGTACAATGAGCAGTTCTTC
CASSLGHEYNEQFF
>TRBJ1-1|14|-|-|TRBV18
TGTGCCAGCTCACCGGACAGCATGAACACTGAAGCTTTCTTT
CASSPDSMNTEAFF
>TRBJ1-5|16|-|-|TRBV2
TGTGCCAGCAGCTCCCGGCCCCCGAATGGCAATCAGCCCCAGCATTTT
CASSSRPPNGNQPQHF
>TRBJ2-1|14|-|-|TRBV11-2
TGTGCCAGCAGCTTAGTTCTGGGGTACAATGAGCAGTTCTTC
CASSLVLGYNEQFF
>TRBJ1-2|13|-|-|TRBV6-5
TGTGCCAGCAGCCAGGACGGACCCTATGGCTACACCTTC
CASSQDGPYGYTF
>TRBJ2-5|15|-|-|TRBV16
TGTGCCAGCAGCCAATTATCTCAGAGCGAGGAGACCCAGTACTTC
CASSQLSQSEETQYF
>TRBJ1-2|14|TRBD1|-|TRBV7-9
TGTGCCAGCAGCACGGACAGGGGACGGGATGGCTACACCTTC
CASSTDRGRDGYTF
>TRBJ1-2|14|TRBD1|-|TRBV4-2
TGTGCCAGCAGCCAAGGGACAGGGGGCTATGGCTACACCTTC
CASSQGTGGYGYTF
>TRBJ1-3|12|-|-|TRBV4-1
TGCGCCAGCAGCCAAGAGGGCAACACCATATATTTT
CASSQEGNTIYF
>TRBJ1-3|14|-|once|TRBV6-1
TGTGCCAGCAGTGAAGGGGGTTCTGGAAACACCATATATTTT
CASSEGGSGNTIYF
>TRBJ2-7|12|-|-|TRBV14
TGTGCCAGCAGTCAGGGAGGCTACGAGCAGTACTTC
CASSQGGYEQYF
>TRBJ2-7|16|TRBD1|-|TRBV3-1/TRBV3-2
TGTGCCAGCAGCCGCCCGGGACAGGGGCTATCCTACGAGCAGTACTTC
CASSRPGQGLSYEQYF
>TRBJ1-1|14|-|-|TRBV18
TGTGCCAGCTCGGGCAGGGGCTTGAACACTGAAGCTTTCTTT
CASSGRGLNTEAFF
>TRBJ1-1|13|TRBD1|-|TRBV10-3
TGTGCCATCAGTAGACAGGGGTTAGTTGAAGCTTTCTTT
CAISRQGLVEAFF
>TRBJ1-1|18|TRBD1|-|TRBV4-1
TGCGCCAGCAGCCTCCCCTACGGACAGGGCGGGTCGAGCACTGAAGCTTTCTTT
CASSLPYGQGGSSTEAFF
>TRBJ1-1|16|TRBD1|-|TRBV10-3
TGTGCCATCAGTGGTTATCAGGGGGCCGGGAACACTGAAGCTTTCTTT
CAISGYQGAGNTEAFF